The rows below give T cell receptor beta chains drawn from one sample of a study of OX40 agonist ivuxolimab in advanced cancers. Produced via immunoSEQ multiplex PCR; TCRdb's table is partial and in-frame only. This sample yields some 80,000 clones, of which approximately 92% are seen a single time; around 5.1% belongs to the top ten. The sequences come from CD4+ or CD8+ T cells sorted from blood, collected in a trial of the OX40 agonist ivuxolimab. These receptors were taken from an adult with an advanced solid tumor such as melanoma, head and neck, liver or kidney cancer. CDR3s include the opening cysteine and the closing phenylalanine or tryptophan. Each record gives: V gene, clone size, J gene, D gene, CDR3 DNA, CDR3 protein. A D gene is named only where the DNA matches it firmly. Expanded clones are given a class, and other clones once, few, many or no size at all.

>TRBV6-5|few|TRBJ1-5|NA
TGTGCCAGCAGACAGGGCAATCAGCCCCAGCATTTT
CASRQGNQPQHF
>TRBV7-8|NA|TRBJ2-7|TRBD2
TGTGCCAGCAGCTTGGAGCGGGAGCGCTCCTACGAGCAGTACTTC
CASSLERERSYEQYF
>TRBV15|NA|TRBJ2-5|TRBD1
TGTGCCACCAGCACCCGACAGGGACCGGGGGAGACCCAGTACTTC
CATSTRQGPGETQYF
>TRBV7-3|NA|TRBJ2-3|NA
TGTGCCAGCAGCTTATTCTCCGCAGATACGCAGTATTTT
CASSLFSADTQYF
>TRBV7-3|once|TRBJ2-7|NA
TGTGCCAGCAGCTTACAGGCGGCGGGCTCCTCCTACGAGCAGTACTTC
CASSLQAAGSSYEQYF
>TRBV5-6|NA|TRBJ1-1|NA
TGTGCCAGCAGCTTGGGGGCGTTGAACACTGAAGCTTTCTTT
CASSLGALNTEAFF
>TRBV10-3|NA|TRBJ1-1|NA
TGTGCCATCAGCCCCCCTGGGGGTAACACTGAAGCTTTCTTT
CAISPPGGNTEAFF
>TRBV6-5|NA|TRBJ2-7|TRBD1
TGTGCCAGCAGCCCGACAGGGTCCCACGAGCAGTACTTC
CASSPTGSHEQYF
>TRBV5-6|NA|TRBJ2-1|TRBD2
TGTGCCAGCAGCAGGGGACTAGCGGGAGGTAAGAATGAGCAGTTCTTC
CASSRGLAGGKNEQFF
>TRBV7-3|NA|TRBJ2-5|TRBD1
TGTGCCAGCTCCAGGGGGTACCAAGAGACCCAGTACTTC
CASSRGYQETQYF
>TRBV5-1|NA|TRBJ2-7|NA
TGCGCCAGCAGCCCGGACCCCTTCTACTACGAGCAGTACTTC
CASSPDPFYYEQYF
>TRBV29-1|NA|TRBJ2-2|NA
TGCAGCGTTACCATGGGGGTAACCAGTGGCGGGGAGCTGTTTTTT
CSVTMGVTSGGELFF
>TRBV4-1|NA|TRBJ2-3|NA
TGCGCCAGCAGCCCGGGTCTGATGGGAGATACGCAGTATTTT
CASSPGLMGDTQYF
>TRBV6-4|NA|TRBJ2-7|TRBD1
TGTGCCAGCAGGAGCGGGACAGGGGACTACGAGCAGTACTTC
CASRSGTGDYEQYF
>TRBV28|NA|TRBJ1-1|NA
TGTGCCAGCAGTTCCGGGTCTACTGAAGCTTTCTTT
CASSSGSTEAFF
>TRBV6-5|NA|TRBJ2-7|NA
TGTGCCAGCAGAACAGGGCGCGAGCAGTACTTC
CASRTGREQYF
>TRBV14|NA|TRBJ2-3|TRBD2
TGTGCCAGCAGCCAGTGGACTAGCGGTACTAGCACAGATACGCAGTATTTT
CASSQWTSGTSTDTQYF
>TRBV25-1|NA|TRBJ2-7|NA
TGTGCCACGTTAGCGGAGCGTTACGAGCAGTACTTC
CATLAERYEQYF
>TRBV7-3|NA|TRBJ2-7|NA
TGTGCCAGCAGCCCCGAGGGGGGCTACGAGCAGTACTTC
CASSPEGGYEQYF
>TRBV7-8|NA|TRBJ1-1|NA
TGTGCCAGCAGCTCGGGACGGTCGAACACTGAAGCTTTCTTT
CASSSGRSNTEAFF
>TRBV9|NA|TRBJ2-7|NA
TGTGCCAGCAGCGTAATTCCGGGCTACGAGCAGTACTTC
CASSVIPGYEQYF
>TRBV30|NA|TRBJ2-2|TRBD2
TGTGCCTGGAGTGTATGGGGGGCCCATAGCGGGACAAAGCTAAACACCGGGGAGCTGTTTTTT
CAWSVWGAHSGTKLNTGELFF
>TRBV30|NA|TRBJ2-3|NA
TGTGCCTGGAGTGTTTCTAGCCCTAGCACAGATACGCAGTATTTT
CAWSVSSPSTDTQYF
>TRBV18|NA|TRBJ2-5|NA
TGTGCCAGCTCACTCGGGCGCGGTGGAGAGACCCAGTACTTC
CASSLGRGGETQYF
>TRBV6-6|NA|TRBJ2-5|TRBD1
TGTGCCAGCAGGGACAGGGGTTTGGAGACCCAGTACTTC
CASRDRGLETQYF
>TRBV28|NA|TRBJ2-2|TRBD1
TGTGCCAGTTCTGCAGGGGGCGCCACCGGGGAGCTGTTTTTT
CASSAGGATGELFF
>TRBV5-1|NA|TRBJ2-1|NA
TGCGCCAGCAGCTTGGACGGTCGCTCGCGTCGGAGCTCCTACAATGAGCAGTTCTTC
CASSLDGRSRRSSYNEQFF
>TRBV7-8|NA|TRBJ2-1|TRBD1
TGTGCCAGCAGACTGGACAGGGGCTACTACAATGAGCAGTTCTTC
CASRLDRGYYNEQFF
>TRBV11-2|NA|TRBJ1-1|NA
TGTGCCAGCAGCCCCGATAGGGGGACTGAAGCTTTCTTT
CASSPDRGTEAFF
>TRBV7-3|once|TRBJ2-5|NA
TGTGCCAGCAGCCAAAGCGCTTCCCGAGGAGAGACCCAGTACTTC
CASSQSASRGETQYF
>TRBV7-3|NA|TRBJ2-1|TRBD2
TGTGCCAGCAGCCCGCTAGCGGGAGTGTCCTACAATGAGCAGTTCTTC
CASSPLAGVSYNEQFF
>TRBV4-2|NA|TRBJ2-3|NA
TGTGCCAGCAGCCAAGTGAGCAGCACAGATACGCAGTATTTT
CASSQVSSTDTQYF
>TRBV9|NA|TRBJ2-1|TRBD2
TGTGCCAGCAGCGGCGGGACTAGTGCTTACAATGAGCAGTTCTTC
CASSGGTSAYNEQFF
>TRBV28|NA|TRBJ2-4|NA
TGTGCCAGCAGTCTAGCGCCAGCCAAAAACATTCAGTACTTC
CASSLAPAKNIQYF
>TRBV9|NA|TRBJ2-7|NA
TGTGCCAGCAGTACGGGAGTAAGATCCTACGAGCAGTACTTC
CASSTGVRSYEQYF
>TRBV18|NA|TRBJ1-4|NA
TGTGCCAGCTCTGGCCAACTCTCTAATGAAAAACTGTTTTTT
CASSGQLSNEKLFF
>TRBV18|NA|TRBJ1-1|TRBD1
TGTGCCAGCTCCCTCGGACAGGGCAACACTGAAGCTTTCTTT
CASSLGQGNTEAFF